Below are 20 T cell receptor beta chains sequenced from a single sample in a study of regulatory T cells in long-lasting Graves disease (dated by TCRdb to the early 2020s). Preparation of the library involved multiplex PCR. Sequenced on an Illumina HiSeq 4000. TCR beta libraries were built with iRepertoire HTBI primers and Arm-PCR amplification of CDR3 regions. TCRdb reanalyzed the raw reads on its own, using fastp at Q25 for trimming and MiXCR for clone calling, and kept in-frame beta chains. Rows are combined by CDR3 protein, so each entry shows the most common genes and DNA. The sample contains 680,000 or so distinct CDR3 sequences, under 20% of them found a single time. The ten top clones hold approximately 20% of the sample. This specimen's time point label, per the study, means: newly diagnosed GD, antithyroid drugs for less than 3 months. For both TCR sequencing and RNA sequencing, RNA was extracted from PBMCs in TRIzol.

A further study also used this sample, focusing on T cells in Graves' hyperthyroidism and ophthalmopathy.

The sequences come from peripheral blood mononuclear cells (PBMCs), collected at new diagnosis, from a patient treated with antithyroid drugs. These receptors were collected from a woman aged 25 to 45 with Graves disease. Donor details come from another sample of the same person, matched by shared clones.

There are many counts of this clonotype. The chain has TRBV28 and TRBJ2-1; 10 bases fit TRBD2. This CDR3 has 15 residues. V was pared by 3 bases and J by 7 bases, with 6 bases of the junction left unmatched. CDR1 MDHEN and CDR2 SYDVKM come from the germline V gene. The CDR3 here is CASSFSSGSFNEQFF. CDR3 DNA sequence: TGTGCCAGCAGTTTCTCTAGCGGGAGTTTTAATGAGCAGTTCTTC.

This clonotype was picked up many times. The chain links TRBV7-8 to TRBJ1-1; the D gene is possibly TRBD1 (5 bases). Deletions cut 5 bases from V and 4 bases from J, with 11 bases between. CDR3 length equals 13 residues. From germline, CDR1 is SGHVS and CDR2 FQNEAQ. The CDR3 reads CASSQGFGTEAFF. The CDR3 DNA sequence: TGTGCCAGCAGCCAGGGATTTGGCACTGAAGCTTTCTTT.

There are many counts of this clonotype. V is TRBV11-3 and J is TRBJ2-2, with D uncertain. V lost 3 bases, J lost 2 bases, and 10 bases lay in between. The CDR3 has 15 residues. Germline CDR1 and CDR2: SGHNT and YENEEA. The CDR3, as DNA: TGTGCCAGCAGCTTTAGCAGCGTCAACACCGGGGAGCTGTTTTTT. Translation gives CASSFSSVNTGELFF.

This clonotype was observed many times. The chain is built from TRBV20-1 and TRBJ2-1; 9 bases line up with TRBD1. V was clipped by 5 bases and J by 1 base; unmatched bases: 15. The CDR3 runs 18 residues. Per the germline V gene, CDR1 is DFQATT and CDR2 is SNEGSKA (reference sequence). The CDR3 coding sequence is TGCAGTGCTGTGACAGGGGGTCCCCTCGCATCATCCTACAATGAGCAGTTCTTC. Protein product: CSAVTGGPLASSYNEQFF.

This clonotype was counted ten times or more. The chain links TRBV12-3 or TRBV12-4 to TRBJ2-7; 8 bases map to TRBD2. The CDR3 totals 14 residues. The V segment lost 6 bases and the J segment 6 bases; nucleotides outside the gene matches: 10. CDR3 sequence (DNA): TGTGCCAGCAGCACACAGGCCCGGGGGGGCGAGCAGTACTTC. It translates to CASSTQARGGEQYF.

For this clonotype: No conserved phenylalanine or tryptophan ends this CDR3, so it is likely a read error. The chain employs TRBV12-5 and TRBJ1-1, with D possibly TRBD1 on 5 matching bases. The V gene's germline CDR1 is LGHNT and CDR2 FRNRAP. This CDR3 is built from 11 residues. V was trimmed by 7 bases and J by 11 bases, leaving 14 bases between them. CDR3 amino acids: CASALEGTAFL. CDR3 in DNA: TGTGCTAGTGCCCTCGAGGGGACTGCTTTCCTT.

As concerns this clonotype: A much larger clone sits a single nucleotide away, making a read error possible. The chain employs TRBV12-3 or TRBV12-4 and TRBJ2-2, with D tentatively TRBD1 (6 bases). The CDR3 consists of 15 residues. The CDR3 DNA reads as TGTGCCAACAGTTTCAACACAGGGAGCGTCGGGGAGCTGTTTTTT. Its translation is CANSFNTGSVGELFF.

This chain connects TRBV6-1 to TRBJ2-7, with a possible D match to TRBD1 (6 bases). The V gene lost 6 bases and the J gene lost 2 bases, with 14 bases spanning the gap. CDR1 and CDR2 (germline): MNHNS, SASEGT. This CDR3 has 14 amino acids. CDR3 bases: TGTGCCAGCAGCCAACGGCCAGGGGCCTACGAGCAGTACTTC. Amino acids: CASSQRPGAYEQYF.

V usage is TRBV15 and J usage is TRBJ2-1, with 15 bases that match TRBD2. V was pared by 0 bases and J by 8 bases, with 8 bases of the junction left unmatched. CDR3 length equals 18 residues. Germline CDR1 reads LNHNV; CDR2 reads YYDKDF (reference sequence). The CDR3 sequence is CATSRDLGTSGRLDEQFF. The CDR3, as DNA: TGTGCCACCAGCAGAGACCTAGGGACTAGCGGGAGGTTGGATGAGCAGTTCTTC.

This clonotype was recorded at least ten times. The chain couples TRBV24-1 to TRBJ2-5, with D uncertain. The V and J ends lost 1 base and 0 bases respectively, with 8 bases between them. This CDR3 is 15 amino acids long. The germline V gene encodes CDR1 KGHDR and CDR2 SFDVKD. The CDR3 region is CATSDFRRDQETQYF. The DNA for the CDR3 is TGTGCCACCAGTGATTTCCGCCGGGACCAAGAGACCCAGTACTTC.

Ten or more counts support this clonotype. V gene TRBV10-3 combines with J gene TRBJ2-5; 14 positions agree with TRBD2. Trimming cost V 4 bases and J 4 bases; bases outside gene matches: 14. The CDR3 length is 19 residues. Germline CDR1 reads ENHRY; CDR2 reads SYGVKD. CDR3 amino acids: CAISGVIGTSGRGGETQYF. The CDR3 DNA reads TGTGCCATCAGTGGAGTTATTGGGACTAGCGGGAGAGGCGGAGAGACCCAGTACTTC.

CDR3 residues: CSARALEGTANSPLHF. CDR3 DNA sequence: TGCAGTGCTAGAGCGCTAGAAGGGACCGCAAATTCACCCCTCCACTTT. This sequence joins TRBV20-1 and TRBJ1-6, with D possibly matching TRBD1 (5 bases). In germline, CDR1 is DFQATT, CDR2 SNEGSKA (reference sequence). This CDR3 region has 16 residues. Trimming pared 1 base from V and 7 bases from J, leaving 17 bases between.

Of note for this clonotype: A far larger clone is one base from this, pointing to a likely read error. The J gene is TRBJ1-2, the V gene TRBV7-9; unclear D gene. The CDR3 runs 15 residues. V lost 8 bases and J 4 bases, leaving 20 bases between the germline ends. Germline assignment: CDR1 SEHNR and CDR2 FQNEAQ (reference sequence). The CDR3 here is CASGVGRRLLYGYTF. CDR3 nucleotides: TGTGCCAGCGGTGTAGGCCGAAGGCTCCTCTATGGCTACACCTTC.

V is TRBV18 and J is TRBJ1-5, with TRBD1 matching 7 bases. V shed 6 bases and J 8 bases; nucleotides not matched to a gene: 10. The CDR3 contains 14 residues. CDR1 and CDR2 (germline): KGHSH, LQKENI. The CDR3 spells CASSPRGAGEPQHF. CDR3 bases: TGTGCCAGCTCGCCCAGGGGGGCGGGCGAGCCCCAGCATTTT.

A remark on this clonotype: Mismatch with germline at one junction end may stem from a read error. V gene TRBV25-1 combines with J gene TRBJ2-1; D ambiguous. Germline V gives CDR1 MGHDK, CDR2 SYGVNS. This CDR3 has 16 amino acids. CDR3 sequence (DNA): TGTGCCGGCAGTGGTGTGGGCGGTGGGAACTACAATGAGCAGTTCTTC. Translation: CAGSGVGGGNYNEQFF.

This clonotype was recorded at least ten times. V and J are TRBV7-9 and TRBJ1-4, with D perhaps TRBD1 (5 bases). V lost 4 bases to trimming and J lost 8 bases, with 14 bases between them. The CDR3 totals 14 residues. The germline gives CDR1 SEHNR, CDR2 FQNEAQ (reference sequence). Written as DNA, the CDR3 is TGTGCCAGCAGCTCGTTCGGGGCTTGGGAAAAACTGTTTTTT. This sequence encodes CASSSFGAWEKLFF.

This clonotype has a count of ten or more. This rearrangement joins TRBV10-3 to TRBJ2-6; D call uncertain. V dropped 6 bases and J dropped 0 bases, with 9 bases sitting between them. Per the germline V gene, CDR1 is ENHRY and CDR2 is SYGVKD. This CDR3 comprises 15 residues. The DNA for the CDR3 is TGTGCCATCAGCCCACAAAACTCTGGGGCCAACGTCCTGACTTTC. This codes for CAISPQNSGANVLTF.

This chain connects TRBV7-2 to TRBJ2-3; D unresolved. CDR1 SGHTA and CDR2 FQGNSA come from the germline V gene. Trimming cost V 5 bases and J 1 base, with 13 bases left between them. The CDR3 runs 15 residues. The CDR3 coding sequence is TGTGCCAGCAGCGCCCGACTGCATGGCACAGATACGCAGTATTTT. As protein: CASSARLHGTDTQYF.

This clonotype was detected ten times or more. The chain employs TRBV29-1 and TRBJ2-7, with a tentative D call TRBD2 (6 bases). Trimming shortened V by 7 bases and J by 0 bases, and 19 bases separated the two germline ends. The CDR3 spans 15 residues. The germline V gene encodes CDR1 SQVTM and CDR2 ANQGSEA. CDR3 DNA sequence: TGCAGCGCTAGGGGAGGAGTAAGGAGCTCCTACGAGCAGTACTTC. Residues: CSARGGVRSSYEQYF.

V gene TRBV27 combines with J gene TRBJ2-7; D perhaps matches TRBD1 (6 bases). Germline loops: CDR1 MNHEY, CDR2 SMNVEV (reference sequence). Trimming took 7 bases from V and 1 from J, leaving 14 bases between them. The CDR3 is 14 amino acids. In DNA, the CDR3 is TGTGCCAGCAATGAGGACAGTCTATCCTACGAGCAGTACTTC. This gives the protein CASNEDSLSYEQYF.